This TCR beta chain was retrieved from a study of T-cell memory formation after mild COVID-19. Germline V gene sequence: CDR1 SQVTM, CDR2 ANQGSEA. The length of the CDR3 is 14 residues. The V gene end was trimmed by 4 bases and the J gene end by 2 bases; junction bases not matched to a gene: 6. A single record per CDR3 protein comes from TCRdb applying MiXCR to the 5' RACE reads. The sample shows 210,000 or so distinct CDR3 sequences, 25% to 35% of them seen only once. This clonotype was seen a handful of times. This clonotype originated in an adult woman who had mild COVID-19 (a few samples of this study predate the infection). Cell type and time point are not known. The chain has TRBV29-1 and TRBJ1-2; TRBD1 matches 8 bases. Sequences were obtained from PBMCs or a T cell subset sorted from them (not recorded which). CDR3 protein: CSVVAQGENYGYTF. In DNA form, the CDR3 reads TGCAGCGTTGTCGCACAGGGGGAGAACTATGGCTACACCTTC.